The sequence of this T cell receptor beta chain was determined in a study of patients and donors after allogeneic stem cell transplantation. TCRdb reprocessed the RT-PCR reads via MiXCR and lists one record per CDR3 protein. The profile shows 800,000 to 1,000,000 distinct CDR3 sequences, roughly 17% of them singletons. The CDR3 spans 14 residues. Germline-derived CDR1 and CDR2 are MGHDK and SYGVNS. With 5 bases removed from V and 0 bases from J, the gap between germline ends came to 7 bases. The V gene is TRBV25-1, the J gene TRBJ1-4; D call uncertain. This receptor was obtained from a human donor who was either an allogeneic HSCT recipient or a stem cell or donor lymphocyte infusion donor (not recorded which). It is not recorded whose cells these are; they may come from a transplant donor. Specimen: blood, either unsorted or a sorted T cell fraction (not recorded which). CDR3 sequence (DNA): TGTGCCAGCAGTAACGGAGCAACTAATGAAAAACTGTTTTTT. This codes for CASSNGATNEKLFF.